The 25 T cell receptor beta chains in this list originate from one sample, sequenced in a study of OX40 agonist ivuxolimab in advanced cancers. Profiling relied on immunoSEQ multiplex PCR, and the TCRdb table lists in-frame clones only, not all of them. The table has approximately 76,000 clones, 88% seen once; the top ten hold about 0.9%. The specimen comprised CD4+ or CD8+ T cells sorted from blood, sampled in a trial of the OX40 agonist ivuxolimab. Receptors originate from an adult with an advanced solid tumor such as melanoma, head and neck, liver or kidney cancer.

The chain's CDR3 is CASRPGLAANTGELFF. CDR3 DNA sequence: TGCGCCAGCAGACCTGGACTAGCGGCTAACACCGGGGAGCTGTTTTTT. The V and J genes are TRBV5-1 and TRBJ2-2; 10 bases line up with TRBD2. The CDR3 sequence is 16 residues long. The V and J ends lost 5 bases and 2 bases, in that order; junction bases with no gene match: 6. Per the germline V gene, CDR1 is SGHRS and CDR2 is YFSETQ. The full variable domain, rest sourced from reference TRBV5-1 and TRBJ2-2, is KAGVTQTPRYLIKTRGQQVTLSCSPISGHRSVSWYQQTPGQGLQFLFEYFSETQRNKGNFPGRFSGRQFSNSRSEMNVSTLELGDSALYLCASRPGLAANTGELFFGEGSRLTVL.

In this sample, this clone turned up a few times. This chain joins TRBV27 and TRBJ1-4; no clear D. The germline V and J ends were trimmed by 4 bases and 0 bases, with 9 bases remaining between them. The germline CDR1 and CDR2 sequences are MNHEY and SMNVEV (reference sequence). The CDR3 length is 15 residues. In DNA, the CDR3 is TGTGCCAGCAGTTCAACTCCTGCAACTAATGAAAAACTGTTTTTT. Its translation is CASSSTPATNEKLFF.

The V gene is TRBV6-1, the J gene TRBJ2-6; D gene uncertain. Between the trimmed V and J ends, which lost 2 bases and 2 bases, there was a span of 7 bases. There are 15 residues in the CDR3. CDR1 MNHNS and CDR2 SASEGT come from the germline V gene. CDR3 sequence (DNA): TGTGCCAGCAGTGAATGGGCTCCTGGGGCCAACGTCCTGACTTTC. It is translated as CASSEWAPGANVLTF.

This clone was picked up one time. CDR3 in amino acids: CASSLVPGTNEKLFF. CDR3 DNA: TGCGCCAGCAGCTTGGTCCCAGGGACTAATGAAAAACTGTTTTTT. The chain employs TRBV5-1 and TRBJ1-4; D may be TRBD1 (5 bases). The CDR3 runs to 15 residues. Germline V lookup: CDR1 SGHRS, CDR2 YFSETQ. V dropped 0 bases and J dropped 2 bases, with 8 bases sitting between them. Looking up the rest from reference TRBV5-1 and TRBJ1-4 gives the full variable domain: KAGVTQTPRYLIKTRGQQVTLSCSPISGHRSVSWYQQTPGQGLQFLFEYFSETQRNKGNFPGRFSGRQFSNSRSEMNVSTLELGDSALYLCASSLVPGTNEKLFFGSGTQLSVL.

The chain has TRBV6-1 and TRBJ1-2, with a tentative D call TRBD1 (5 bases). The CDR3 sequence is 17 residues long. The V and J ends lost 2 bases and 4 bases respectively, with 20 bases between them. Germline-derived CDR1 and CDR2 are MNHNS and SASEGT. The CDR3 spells CASSENLSGTLFYGYTF. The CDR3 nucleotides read TGTGCCAGCAGTGAAAATTTGTCCGGGACTCTTTTCTATGGCTACACCTTC.

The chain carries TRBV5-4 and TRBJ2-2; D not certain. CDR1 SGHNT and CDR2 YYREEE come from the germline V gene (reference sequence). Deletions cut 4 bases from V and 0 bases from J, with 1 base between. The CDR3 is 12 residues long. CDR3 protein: CASSPNTGELFF. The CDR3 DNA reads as TGTGCCAGCAGCCCGAACACCGGGGAGCTGTTTTTT.

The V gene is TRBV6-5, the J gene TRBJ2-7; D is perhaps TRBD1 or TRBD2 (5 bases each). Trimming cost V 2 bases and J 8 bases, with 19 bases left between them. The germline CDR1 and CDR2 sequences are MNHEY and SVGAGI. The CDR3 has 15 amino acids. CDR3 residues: CASSYPQGRGPKQYF. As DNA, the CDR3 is TGTGCCAGCAGTTACCCTCAGGGCCGGGGTCCCAAGCAGTACTTC.

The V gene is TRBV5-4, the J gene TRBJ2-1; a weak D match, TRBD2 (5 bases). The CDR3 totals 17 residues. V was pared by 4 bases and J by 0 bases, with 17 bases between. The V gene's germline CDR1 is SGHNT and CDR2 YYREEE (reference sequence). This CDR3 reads CASSPGLDPSSYNEQFF. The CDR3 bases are TGTGCCAGCAGCCCTGGACTGGACCCAAGCTCCTACAATGAGCAGTTCTTC.

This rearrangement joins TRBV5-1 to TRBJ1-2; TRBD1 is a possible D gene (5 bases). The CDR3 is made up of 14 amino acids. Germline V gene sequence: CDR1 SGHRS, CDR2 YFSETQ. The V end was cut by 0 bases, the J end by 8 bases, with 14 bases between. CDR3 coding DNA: TGCGCCAGCAGCTTGGAAGAGGGGCGCAGAGGCTACACCTTC. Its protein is CASSLEEGRRGYTF.

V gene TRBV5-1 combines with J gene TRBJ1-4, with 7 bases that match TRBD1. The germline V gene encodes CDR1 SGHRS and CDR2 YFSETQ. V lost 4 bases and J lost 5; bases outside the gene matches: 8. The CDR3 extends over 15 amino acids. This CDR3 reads CASSPGTERNEKLFF. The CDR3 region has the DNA TGCGCCAGCAGCCCCGGGACAGAAAGAAATGAAAAACTGTTTTTT.

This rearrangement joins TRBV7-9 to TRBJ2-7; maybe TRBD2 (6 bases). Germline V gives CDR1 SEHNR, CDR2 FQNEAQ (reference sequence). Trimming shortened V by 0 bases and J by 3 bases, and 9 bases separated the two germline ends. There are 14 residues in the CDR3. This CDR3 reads CASSLAGGSYEQYF. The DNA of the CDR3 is TGTGCCAGCAGCTTAGCGGGGGGAAGCTACGAGCAGTACTTC.

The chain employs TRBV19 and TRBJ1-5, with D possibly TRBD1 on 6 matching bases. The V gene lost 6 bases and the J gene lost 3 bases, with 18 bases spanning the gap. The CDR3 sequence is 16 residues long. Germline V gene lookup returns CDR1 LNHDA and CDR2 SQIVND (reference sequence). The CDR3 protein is CASSPLGAEYNQPQHF. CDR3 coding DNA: TGTGCCAGTAGCCCCTTGGGGGCAGAGTACAATCAGCCCCAGCATTTT.

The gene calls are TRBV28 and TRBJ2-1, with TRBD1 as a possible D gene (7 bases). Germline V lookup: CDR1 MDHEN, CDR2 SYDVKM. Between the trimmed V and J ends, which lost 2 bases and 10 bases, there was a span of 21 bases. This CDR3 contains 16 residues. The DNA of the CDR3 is TGTGCCAGCAGTTTAGGGGGCGGGACAGCTAGATCGGAGCAGTTCTTC. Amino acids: CASSLGGGTARSEQFF.

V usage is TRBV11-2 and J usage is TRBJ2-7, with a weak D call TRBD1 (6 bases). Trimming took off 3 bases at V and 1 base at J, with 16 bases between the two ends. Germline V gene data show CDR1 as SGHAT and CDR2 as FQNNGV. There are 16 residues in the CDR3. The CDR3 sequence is CASSLGRDTNSYEQYF. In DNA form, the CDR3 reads TGTGCCAGCAGCTTGGGTCGGGACACTAATTCCTACGAGCAGTACTTC. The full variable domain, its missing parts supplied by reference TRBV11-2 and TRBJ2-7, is EAGVAQSPRYKIIEKRQSVAFWCNPISGHATLYWYQQILGQGPKLLIQFQNNGVVDDSQLPKDRFSAERLKGVDSTLKIQPAKLEDSAVYLCASSLGRDTNSYEQYFGPGTRLTVT.

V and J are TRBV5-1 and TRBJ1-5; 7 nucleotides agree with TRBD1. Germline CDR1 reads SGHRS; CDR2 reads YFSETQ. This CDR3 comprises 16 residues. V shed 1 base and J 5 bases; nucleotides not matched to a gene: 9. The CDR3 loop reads CASSLRTGAQDQPQHF. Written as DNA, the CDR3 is TGCGCCAGCAGCTTGCGTACAGGGGCCCAGGATCAGCCCCAGCATTTT.

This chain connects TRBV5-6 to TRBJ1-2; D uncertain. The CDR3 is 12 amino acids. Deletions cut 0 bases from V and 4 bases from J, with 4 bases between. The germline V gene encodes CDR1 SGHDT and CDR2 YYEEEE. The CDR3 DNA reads TGTGCCAGCAGCTTGGATGCCTATGGCTACACCTTC. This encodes CASSLDAYGYTF. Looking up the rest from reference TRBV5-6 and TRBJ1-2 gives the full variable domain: DAGVTQSPTHLIKTRGQQVTLRCSPKSGHDTVSWYQQALGQGPQFIFQYYEEEERQRGNFPDRFSGHQFPNYSSELNVNALLLGDSALYLCASSLDAYGYTFGSGTRLTVV.

The CDR3 DNA reads TGTGCCAGCAGCTTAGTTGGCAGGGAGAATGAAAAACTGTTTTTT. This encodes CASSLVGRENEKLFF. This chain links TRBV7-2 with TRBJ1-4; the D gene is possibly TRBD1 (5 bases). V lost 1 base and J 5 bases, leaving 11 bases between the germline ends. Germline V gene sequence: CDR1 SGHTA, CDR2 FQGNSA. The CDR3 runs to 15 residues.

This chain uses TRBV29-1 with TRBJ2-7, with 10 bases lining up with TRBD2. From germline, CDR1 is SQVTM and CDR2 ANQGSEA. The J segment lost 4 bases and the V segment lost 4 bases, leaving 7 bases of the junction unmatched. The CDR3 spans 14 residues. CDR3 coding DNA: TGCAGCGTTGGCCCCAGCGGGGGGGTGTACGAGCAGTACTTC. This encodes CSVGPSGGVYEQYF.

The CDR3 loop reads CAWTGAKETQYF. The CDR3 nucleotides read TGTGCCTGGACGGGCGCAAAAGAGACCCAGTACTTC. The chain couples TRBV30 to TRBJ2-5; D is unresolved. Looked up from germline, CDR1 is GTSNPN and CDR2 is SVGIG (reference sequence). The CDR3 loop spans 12 amino acids. The germline V and J ends were trimmed by 4 bases and 3 bases, with 9 bases remaining between them.

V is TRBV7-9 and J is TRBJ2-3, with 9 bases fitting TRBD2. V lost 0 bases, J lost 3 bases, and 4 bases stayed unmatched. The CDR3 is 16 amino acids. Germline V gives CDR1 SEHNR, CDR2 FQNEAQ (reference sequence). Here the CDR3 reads CASSLASGSGTDTQYF. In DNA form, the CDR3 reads TGTGCCAGCAGCTTAGCTAGCGGGAGTGGAACAGATACGCAGTATTTT.

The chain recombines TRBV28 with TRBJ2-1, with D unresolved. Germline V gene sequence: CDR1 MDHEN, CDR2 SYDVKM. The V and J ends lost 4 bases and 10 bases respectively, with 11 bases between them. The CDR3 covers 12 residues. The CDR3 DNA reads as TGTGCCAGCAGTTCCTCTCTTTGGGAGCAGTTCTTC. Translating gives CASSSSLWEQFF.

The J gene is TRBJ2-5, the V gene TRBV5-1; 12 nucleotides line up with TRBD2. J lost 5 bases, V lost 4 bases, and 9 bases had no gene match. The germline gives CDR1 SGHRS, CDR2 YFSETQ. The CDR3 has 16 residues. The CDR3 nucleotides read TGCGCCAGCAGCCCCCAACTAGCGGGGGGCCTGGAGACCCAGTACTTC. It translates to CASSPQLAGGLETQYF.

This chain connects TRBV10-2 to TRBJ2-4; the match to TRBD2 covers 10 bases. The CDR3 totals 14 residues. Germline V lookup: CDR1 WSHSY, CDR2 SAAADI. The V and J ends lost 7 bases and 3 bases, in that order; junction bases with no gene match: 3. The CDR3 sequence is CASKSGRDKNIQYF. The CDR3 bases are TGCGCCAGCAAAAGCGGGAGGGACAAAAACATTCAGTACTTC.

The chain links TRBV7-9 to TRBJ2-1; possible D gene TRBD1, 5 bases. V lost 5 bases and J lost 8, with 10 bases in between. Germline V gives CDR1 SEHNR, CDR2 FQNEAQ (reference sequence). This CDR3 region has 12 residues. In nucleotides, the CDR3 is TGTGCCAGCAGCATCTTAGGGGATGAGCAGTTCTTC. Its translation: CASSILGDEQFF.

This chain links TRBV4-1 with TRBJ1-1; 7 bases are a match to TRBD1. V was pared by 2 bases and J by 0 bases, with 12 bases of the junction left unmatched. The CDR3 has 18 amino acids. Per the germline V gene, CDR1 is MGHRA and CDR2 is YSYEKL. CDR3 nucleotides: TGCGCCAGCAGCCAACACCTCCGGGACAGACTCATGAACACTGAAGCTTTCTTT. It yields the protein CASSQHLRDRLMNTEAFF.